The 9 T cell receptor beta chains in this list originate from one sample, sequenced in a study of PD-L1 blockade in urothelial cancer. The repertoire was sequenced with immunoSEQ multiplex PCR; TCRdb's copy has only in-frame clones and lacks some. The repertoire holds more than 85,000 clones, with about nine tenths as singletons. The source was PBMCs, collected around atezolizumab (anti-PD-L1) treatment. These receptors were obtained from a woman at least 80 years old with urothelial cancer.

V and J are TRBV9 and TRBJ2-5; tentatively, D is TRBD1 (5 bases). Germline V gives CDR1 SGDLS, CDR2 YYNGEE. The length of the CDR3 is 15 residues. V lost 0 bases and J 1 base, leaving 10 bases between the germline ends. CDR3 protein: CASSVVLQGQETQYF. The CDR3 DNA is TGTGCCAGCAGCGTAGTCCTTCAGGGCCAAGAGACCCAGTACTTC.

CDR3: CASNRGQGNQPQHF. CDR3 bases: TGTGCCAGCAATAGGGGACAGGGCAATCAGCCCCAGCATTTT. V gene TRBV2 combines with J gene TRBJ1-5, with 8 bases lining up with TRBD1. CDR3 size: 14 residues. V lost 7 bases to trimming and J lost 2 bases; unmatched junction nucleotides: 4. Germline loops: CDR1 SNHLY, CDR2 FYNNEI.

Here the CDR3 reads CASSKGWAGGTTGELFF. CDR3 coding DNA: TGTGCCAGTAGTAAGGGATGGGCGGGAGGCACAACCGGGGAGCTGTTTTTT. This chain uses TRBV19 with TRBJ2-2, with TRBD2 identical over 8 bases. The germline V gene has CDR1 LNHDA and CDR2 SQIVND (reference sequence). V lost 4 bases to trimming and J lost 5 bases; unmatched junction nucleotides: 12. CDR3 size: 17 residues.

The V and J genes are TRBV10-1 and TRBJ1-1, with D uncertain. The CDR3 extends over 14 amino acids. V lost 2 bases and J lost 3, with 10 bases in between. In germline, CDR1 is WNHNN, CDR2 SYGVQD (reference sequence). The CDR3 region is CASSERSGDTEAFF. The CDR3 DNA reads TGCGCCAGCAGTGAGCGCAGCGGGGACACTGAAGCTTTCTTT.

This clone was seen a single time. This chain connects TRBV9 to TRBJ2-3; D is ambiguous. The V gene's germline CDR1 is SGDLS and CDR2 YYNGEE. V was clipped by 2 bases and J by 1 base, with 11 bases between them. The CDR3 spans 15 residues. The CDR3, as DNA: TGTGCCAGCAGCGTCTCAGGATTTGGCACAGATACGCAGTATTTT. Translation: CASSVSGFGTDTQYF.

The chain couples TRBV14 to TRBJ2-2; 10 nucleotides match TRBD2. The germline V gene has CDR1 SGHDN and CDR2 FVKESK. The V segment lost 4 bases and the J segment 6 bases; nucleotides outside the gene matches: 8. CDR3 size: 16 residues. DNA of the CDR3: TGTGCCAGCAGCCCCCGACTAGCGGGCGGGGCCGGGGAGCTGTTTTTT. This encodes CASSPRLAGGAGELFF.

In DNA, the CDR3 is TGTGCCAGCAGTACGGGTCTCGACAATGAAAAACTGTTTTTT. Translating gives CASSTGLDNEKLFF. The chain employs TRBV11-2 and TRBJ1-4, with unresolved D. The V end was cut by 6 bases, the J end by 5 bases, with 13 bases between. The CDR3 loop spans 14 amino acids. Germline V gene lookup returns CDR1 SGHAT and CDR2 FQNNGV.

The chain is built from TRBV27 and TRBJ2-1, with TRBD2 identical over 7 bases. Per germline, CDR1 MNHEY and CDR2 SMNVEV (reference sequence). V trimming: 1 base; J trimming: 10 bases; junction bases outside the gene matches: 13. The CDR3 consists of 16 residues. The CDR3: CASSLLLAGHRDEQFF. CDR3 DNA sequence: TGTGCCAGCAGTTTATTATTAGCGGGTCATAGGGACGAGCAGTTCTTC.

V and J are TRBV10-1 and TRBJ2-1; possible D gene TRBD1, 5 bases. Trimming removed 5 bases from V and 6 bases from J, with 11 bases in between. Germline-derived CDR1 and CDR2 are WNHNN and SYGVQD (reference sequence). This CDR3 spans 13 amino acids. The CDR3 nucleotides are TGCGCCAGCAGTCGACAGTTCGGCAATGAGCAGTTCTTC. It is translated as CASSRQFGNEQFF.